The 27 T cell receptor beta chains below all came from one sample that was sequenced in a study of shared clonotypes between healthy human individuals (TCRdb year 2020). Libraries were constructed by the immunoSEQ multiplex PCR assay. Entries here come from immuneACCESS through TCRdb and include only in-frame sequences with V and J called. Some clones fail to appear in such tables; in the studies checked, an unresolved V gene covers under half of the shortfall, and the cause of the remainder is unknown. The sample has about 470,000 clones on record, around 79% of them singletons. Together, the top ten hold approximately 13% of the sample. Material: PBMCs. The source is a woman in her thirties or forties in good health. Some clones in this sample may be carry-over from other donors' samples.

V usage is TRBV7-2 and J usage is TRBJ1-2; 7 bases fit TRBD1. Per germline, CDR1 SGHTA and CDR2 FQGNSA. The V and J ends lost 4 bases and 4 bases, in that order; junction bases with no gene match: 9. This CDR3 spans 15 amino acids. The CDR3 DNA reads TGTGCCAGCAGCTGGGCTGACAGGGTGGTCTATGGCTACACCTTC. It yields the protein CASSWADRVVYGYTF.

The gene calls are TRBV5-8 and TRBJ1-2; the match to TRBD1 covers 8 bases. The CDR3 totals 16 residues. In germline, CDR1 is SGHTS, CDR2 YDEGEE. With V trimmed by 4 bases and J by 4 bases, 12 bases remained unmatched. In DNA form, the CDR3 reads TGTGCCAGCAGCCCTCCAGGGGGCAGGCGGAGCTATGGCTACACCTTC. Amino acid sequence: CASSPPGGRRSYGYTF.

The V gene is TRBV5-1, the J gene TRBJ2-1; D is unresolved. The CDR3 is 13 residues long. Germline V lookup: CDR1 SGHRS, CDR2 YFSETQ. Trimming removed 0 bases at V and 5 bases at J, with 6 bases between. DNA for the CDR3: TGCGCCAGCAGCTTGGGGCGTCACAATGAGCAGTTCTTC. Protein sequence: CASSLGRHNEQFF.

V and J are TRBV6-5 and TRBJ2-2; 8 bases agree with TRBD2. The CDR3 is 15 amino acids. Germline values: CDR1 MNHEY, CDR2 SVGAGI. The trim removed 6 bases at V and 1 base at J, leaving 4 bases unmatched. The CDR3 coding sequence is TGTGCCAGCAGACTTAGCGGGGTGAACACCGGGGAGCTGTTTTTT. This sequence encodes CASRLSGVNTGELFF.

The chain carries TRBV6-4 and TRBJ2-3, with D hard to call. Germline V gene data show CDR1 as MRHNA and CDR2 as SNTAGT. The CDR3 is 15 residues long. With 3 bases removed from V and 2 bases from J, the gap between germline ends came to 12 bases. CDR3 sequence: CASSEGRVDTDTQYF. CDR3 in DNA: TGTGCCAGCAGTGAGGGTCGGGTTGACACAGATACGCAGTATTTT.

This chain connects TRBV6-6 to TRBJ1-2; D remains unclear. V was pared by 7 bases and J by 3 bases, with 15 bases between. There are 14 residues in the CDR3. CDR1 and CDR2 from the germline V gene are MNHNY and SVGAGI (reference sequence). The CDR3 spells CASNRGDFYYGYTF. The CDR3 nucleotides are TGTGCCAGCAATCGGGGAGATTTCTACTATGGCTACACCTTC.

The CDR3, as DNA: TGTGCCAGCAGCTTTTTCCGGGGTGAGCAGTTCTTC. As protein: CASSFFRGEQFF. The chain uses TRBV7-2 and TRBJ2-1, with D possibly TRBD2 on 5 matching bases. V lost 3 bases and J lost 9, with 9 bases in between. This CDR3 has 12 residues. CDR1 and CDR2 (germline): SGHTA, FQGNSA.

A note on this clone: Other nucleotide sequences from this sample produce the same CDR3. V and J are TRBV7-3 and TRBJ2-1; D gene uncertain. Germline V gene data show CDR1 as SGHTA and CDR2 as FQGTGA. This CDR3 contains 12 residues. Between the trimmed V and J ends, which lost 1 base and 6 bases, there was a span of 4 bases. CDR3 protein: CASSLSGNEQFF. The CDR3 DNA follows: TGTGCCAGCAGCTTAAGTGGCAATGAGCAGTTCTTC.

CDR3 sequence reads: CASSSRGRTEAFF. CDR3 nucleotide sequence: TGTGCCAGCAGTTCCAGGGGAAGGACTGAAGCTTTCTTT. The chain uses TRBV6-6 and TRBJ1-1, with a possible D match to TRBD1 (6 bases). Per the germline V gene, CDR1 is MNHNY and CDR2 is SVGAGI (reference sequence). The CDR3 is 13 residues long. The V end was cut by 4 bases, the J end by 5 bases, with 11 bases between.

This CDR3 is CSVESGSLADTQYF. The CDR3 region has the DNA TGCAGCGTTGAAAGCGGGAGTTTGGCAGATACGCAGTATTTT. This chain connects TRBV29-1 to TRBJ2-3; 8 bases fit TRBD2. CDR1 and CDR2 (germline): SQVTM, ANQGSEA. V lost 2 bases to trimming and J lost 4 bases; unmatched junction nucleotides: 5. The CDR3 loop spans 14 amino acids.

The chain combines TRBV5-1 with TRBJ2-5; 9 bases align to TRBD2. The J call may be in error: the DNA end matches TRBJ2-7 better. Germline V gene sequence: CDR1 SGHRS, CDR2 YFSETQ. The CDR3 runs 15 residues. The DNA for the CDR3 is TGCGCCAGCAGCTTGCCGGCGGGAGGGTCCTACGAGCAGTACTTC. It specifies CASSLPAGGSYEQYF.

This chain links TRBV5-1 with TRBJ1-5, with D perhaps matching TRBD1 (5 bases). The CDR3 extends over 13 amino acids. Looked up from germline, CDR1 is SGHRS and CDR2 is YFSETQ. V was shortened by 0 bases and J by 10 bases, with 11 bases between the two germline ends. The CDR3 loop reads CASSLVEGSPQHF. The CDR3 bases are TGCGCCAGCAGCTTGGTAGAGGGGAGTCCCCAGCATTTT.

Concerning this clone: In the same sample, other DNA sequences code for this CDR3. The chain joins TRBV5-1 to TRBJ2-3; a possible D gene is TRBD2 (5 bases). V lost 4 bases to trimming and J lost 2 bases, with 11 bases between them. The CDR3 consists of 14 residues. CDR1 and CDR2 (germline): SGHRS, YFSETQ. The CDR3 is CASSPPDSTDTQYF. Written as DNA, the CDR3 is TGCGCCAGCAGCCCACCGGACTCCACAGATACGCAGTATTTT.

This clone was recorded a few times. For the CDR3, the DNA is TGTGCCAGCAGCGTAGCGGCAGAGAACACTGAAGCTTTCTTT. It encodes CASSVAAENTEAFF. V is TRBV9 and J is TRBJ1-1, with D unclear. In germline, CDR1 is SGDLS, CDR2 YYNGEE. This CDR3 has 14 residues. Deletions cut 0 bases from V and 1 base from J, with 7 bases between. The full variable domain, rest sourced from reference TRBV9 and TRBJ1-1, is DSGVTQTPKHLITATGQRVTLRCSPRSGDLSVYWYQQSLDQGLQFLIQYYNGEERAKGNILERFSAQQFPDLHSELNLSSLELGDSALYFCASSVAAENTEAFFGQGTRLTVV.

The rearrangement uses TRBV25-1 and TRBJ1-5, with D unclear. The CDR3 totals 14 residues. V shed 0 bases and J shed 1 base, with 4 bases lying between them. CDR1 MGHDK and CDR2 SYGVNS come from the germline V gene. Here the CDR3 DNA reads TGTGCCAGCAGTGAATACGGCAGCAATCAGCCCCAGCATTTT. Encoded protein: CASSEYGSNQPQHF.

V and J are TRBV9 and TRBJ2-7; D is unresolved. The CDR3 has 14 amino acids. V dropped 0 bases and J dropped 1 base, with 8 bases sitting between them. Per the germline V gene, CDR1 is SGDLS and CDR2 is YYNGEE. The DNA of the CDR3 is TGTGCCAGCAGCGTAGATTCCCTTTCCTACGAGCAGTACTTC. Translated, it gives CASSVDSLSYEQYF.

This clone is a singleton in its sample. The chain employs TRBV5-1 and TRBJ1-1; weak D call: TRBD1 (6 bases). The CDR3 contains 17 residues. Between the trimmed V and J ends, which lost 4 bases and 4 bases, there was a span of 23 bases. Looked up from germline, CDR1 is SGHRS and CDR2 is YFSETQ. The CDR3 DNA reads as TGCGCCAGCAGCAGCGGACAGCCCGGCGGTCGGGGCACTGAAGCTTTCTTT. As protein: CASSSGQPGGRGTEAFF.

Worth noting for this clone: At the DNA level, this CDR3 is encoded by other sequences in the same sample as well. The chain employs TRBV28 and TRBJ2-7; D is unclear. V lost 5 bases and J lost 0, with 11 bases in between. This CDR3 has 14 amino acids. Per germline, CDR1 MDHEN and CDR2 SYDVKM. Here the CDR3 reads CASSGLLGSYEQYF. The CDR3 DNA reads TGTGCCAGCAGTGGGCTATTGGGCTCCTACGAGCAGTACTTC.

This clone was detected only a few times. V gene TRBV28 combines with J gene TRBJ1-2; TRBD1 agrees at 10 bases. The CDR3 is 14 amino acids. Trimming removed 6 bases from V and 4 bases from J; junction bases left unmatched: 5. The germline gives CDR1 MDHEN, CDR2 SYDVKM. The CDR3 reads CASRGQGRSYGYTF. CDR3 DNA sequence: TGTGCCAGCAGGGGACAGGGGCGAAGCTATGGCTACACCTTC.

The chain uses TRBV2 and TRBJ2-1; 9 bases are a match to TRBD1. J gave up 5 bases and V 6 bases, and 11 bases lay outside the gene matches. The germline V gene has CDR1 SNHLY and CDR2 FYNNEI. CDR3 length: 16 amino acids. In DNA form, the CDR3 reads TGTGCCAGCAGAATCGGCCCGGGACAGGGAGACAATGAGCAGTTCTTC. Translating it yields CASRIGPGQGDNEQFF.

This sequence joins TRBV30 and TRBJ1-5; 7 bases map to TRBD1. The CDR3 covers 12 residues. Unmatched junction bases numbered 3, after V lost 5 bases and J lost 5 bases. Per germline, CDR1 GTSNPN and CDR2 SVGIG (reference sequence). CDR3: CAWDRDYQPQHF. The CDR3 bases are TGTGCCTGGGACAGGGATTATCAGCCCCAGCATTTT.

V usage is TRBV6-4 and J usage is TRBJ2-1; TRBD2 aligns across 9 bases. The CDR3 has 15 residues. After removal of 3 bases from V and 2 bases from J, the junction contained 2 bases not matched to a gene. The germline CDR1 and CDR2 sequences are MRHNA and SNTAGT. In DNA, the CDR3 is TGTGCCAGCAGTGAGGCGGGAGGGCCCTACAATGAGCAGTTCTTC. This codes for CASSEAGGPYNEQFF.

V is TRBV6-6 and J is TRBJ2-7; D not resolved. CDR3 length equals 12 residues. CDR1 and CDR2 from the germline V gene are MNHNY and SVGAGI (reference sequence). Deletions cut 7 bases from V and 7 bases from J, with 14 bases between. In DNA form, the CDR3 reads TGTGCCAGCAACGACCCGTATGGGGAGCAGTACTTC. Its translation is CASNDPYGEQYF.

This chain joins TRBV11-1 and TRBJ2-1; a possible D gene is TRBD2 (6 bases). Germline V gene sequence: CDR1 SGHAT, CDR2 FQDESV (reference sequence). Trimming took off 7 bases at V and 4 bases at J, with 11 bases between the two ends. This CDR3 has 13 residues. The DNA of the CDR3 is TGTGCCAGCAACACGGGGGTGTACAATGAGCAGTTCTTC. Translating gives CASNTGVYNEQFF.

This clone was detected a few times. The genes are TRBV25-1 and TRBJ1-6, with 8 positions matching TRBD1. CDR3 size: 14 residues. The junction had 8 bases not matched to a gene; V was cut back by 6 bases and J by 10 bases. CDR1 and CDR2 (germline): MGHDK, SYGVNS. DNA of the CDR3: TGTGCCAGCAGGGACAGGGCGGCGGAATCACCCCTCCACTTT. It codes for CASRDRAAESPLHF. The full variable domain, rest sourced from reference TRBV25-1 and TRBJ1-6, is EADIYQTPRYLVIGTGKKITLECSQTMGHDKMYWYQQDPGMELHLIHYSYGVNSTEKGDLSSESTVSRIRTEHFPLTLESARPSHTSQYLCASRDRAAESPLHFGNGTRLTVT.

This rearrangement joins TRBV30 to TRBJ2-1, with 14 bases matching TRBD2. Germline CDR1 is GTSNPN and CDR2 is SVGIG (reference sequence). After removal of 3 bases from V and 9 bases from J, the junction contained 7 bases not matched to a gene. This CDR3 region has 15 residues. The CDR3 sequence is CAWRVGLAGVGEQFF. In DNA, the CDR3 is TGTGCCTGGAGAGTGGGACTAGCGGGAGTTGGTGAGCAGTTCTTC.

The chain has TRBV5-1 and TRBJ1-2; 7 nucleotides align to TRBD1. CDR3 length: 16 amino acids. V trimming: 0 bases; J trimming: 2 bases; junction bases outside the gene matches: 7. The germline V gene has CDR1 SGHRS and CDR2 YFSETQ. The DNA for the CDR3 is TGCGCCAGCAGCTTGGGACCAAGAGGGGGCAACTATGGCTACACCTTC. Residues: CASSLGPRGGNYGYTF.